This T cell receptor beta chain was identified in a study of OX40 agonist ivuxolimab in advanced cancers. Study outcomes and limitations: Dose levels from 0.1 to 3.0 mg/kg saw CD4+ and CD8+ blood T cells expand clonally by week 6. Near-lowest levels of clonal expansion characterized partial responders at 0.1-3.0 mg/kg. The study did not work out the antigen specificity of the expanded peripheral T cells.

Systemic immunosuppression or autoimmune disease history was grounds to exclude patients. V was pared by 7 bases and J by 8 bases, with 15 bases between. Germline V gene lookup returns CDR1 MNHNS and CDR2 SASEGT. The CDR3 runs to 13 residues. Here immunoSEQ multiplex PCR was the method, and the copy in TCRdb shows in-frame clones only, minus some. Of 76,000 or so clones listed, approximately 85% are singletons. Of note for this clone: Its antigen is still unknown.

Sequences were derived from CD4+ or CD8+ T cells sorted from blood, sampled in a trial of the OX40 agonist ivuxolimab. The chain links TRBV6-1 to TRBJ2-1; possibly TRBD1 or TRBD2 for D (6 bases each). The sequence came from an adult with an advanced solid tumor such as melanoma, head and neck, liver or kidney cancer. The CDR3: CASNAAGGHEQFF. The CDR3 coding sequence is TGTGCCAGCAACGCCGCCGGGGGCCATGAGCAGTTCTTC.